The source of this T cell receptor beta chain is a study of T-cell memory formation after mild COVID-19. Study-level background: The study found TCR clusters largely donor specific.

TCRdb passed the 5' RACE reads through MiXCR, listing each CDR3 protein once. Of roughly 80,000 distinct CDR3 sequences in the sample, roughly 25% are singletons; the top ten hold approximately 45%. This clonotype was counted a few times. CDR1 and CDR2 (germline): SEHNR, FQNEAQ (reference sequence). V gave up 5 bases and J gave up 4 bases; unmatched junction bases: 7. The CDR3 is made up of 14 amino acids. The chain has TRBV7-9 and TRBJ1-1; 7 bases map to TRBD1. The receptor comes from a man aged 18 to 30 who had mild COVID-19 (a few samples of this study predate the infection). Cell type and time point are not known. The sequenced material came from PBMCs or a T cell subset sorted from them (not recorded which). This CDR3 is CASSQGGWFTEAFF. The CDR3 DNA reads TGTGCCAGCAGCCAGGGGGGGTGGTTCACTGAAGCTTTCTTT.